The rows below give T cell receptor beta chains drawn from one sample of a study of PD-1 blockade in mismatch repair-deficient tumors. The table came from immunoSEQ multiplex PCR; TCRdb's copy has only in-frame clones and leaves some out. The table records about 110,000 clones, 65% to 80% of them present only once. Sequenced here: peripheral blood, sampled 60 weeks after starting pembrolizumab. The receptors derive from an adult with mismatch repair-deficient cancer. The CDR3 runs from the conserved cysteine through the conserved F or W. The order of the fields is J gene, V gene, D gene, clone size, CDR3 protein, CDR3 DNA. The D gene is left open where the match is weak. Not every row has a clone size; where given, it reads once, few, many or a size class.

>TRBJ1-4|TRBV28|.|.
CASSRTLGAGGEKLFF
TGTGCCAGCAGTCGTACACTGGGGGCGGGCGGCGAAAAACTGTTTTTT
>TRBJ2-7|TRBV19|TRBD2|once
CASSESIGRASYEQYF
TGTGCCAGTAGTGAAAGCATCGGGAGGGCCTCGTACGAGCAGTACTTC
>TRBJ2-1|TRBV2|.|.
CASSEGWPEQFF
TGTGCCAGCAGTGAAGGCTGGCCTGAGCAGTTCTTC
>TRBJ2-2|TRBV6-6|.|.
CASSYNSENTGELFF
TGTGCCAGCAGTTACAATAGCGAAAACACCGGGGAGCTGTTTTTT
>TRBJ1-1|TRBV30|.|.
CAWSVGVTEAFF
TGTGCCTGGAGTGTAGGGGTCACTGAAGCTTTCTTT
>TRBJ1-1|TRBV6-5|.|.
CASSPLGGGRTEAFF
TGTGCCAGCAGTCCCTTAGGGGGGGGTAGAACTGAAGCTTTCTTT
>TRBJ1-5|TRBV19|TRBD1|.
CASSNRDRVNQPQHF
TGTGCCAGTAGTAACCGGGACAGGGTCAATCAGCCCCAGCATTTT
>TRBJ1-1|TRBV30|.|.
CAWSGSLNTEAFF
TGTGCCTGGAGTGGTAGTTTGAACACTGAAGCTTTCTTT
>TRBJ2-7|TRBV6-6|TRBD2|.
CASSLTSGTYEQYF
TGTGCCAGCAGTTTGACTAGCGGAACCTACGAGCAGTACTTC
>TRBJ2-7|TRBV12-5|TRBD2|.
CASARTSGSTHEQYF
TGTGCTAGTGCCCGGACTAGCGGGAGTACCCACGAGCAGTACTTC
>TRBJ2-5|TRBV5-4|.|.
CATGGIGGQETQYF
TGTGCCACCGGAGGGATAGGGGGCCAAGAGACCCAGTACTTC
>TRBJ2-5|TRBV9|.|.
CASSVNRDSAETQYF
TGTGCCAGCAGCGTCAACAGGGACTCCGCAGAGACCCAGTACTTC
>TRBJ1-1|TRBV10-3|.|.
CAIMADSPNEAFF
TGTGCCATCATGGCGGACAGCCCGAATGAAGCTTTCTTT
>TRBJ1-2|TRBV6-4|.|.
CASSDSYRDYGYTF
TGTGCCAGCAGTGACTCGTACAGAGACTATGGCTACACCTTC
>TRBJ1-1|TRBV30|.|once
CAWSVLAGVATEAFF
TGTGCCTGGAGTGTACTAGCGGGCGTCGCGACTGAAGCTTTCTTT
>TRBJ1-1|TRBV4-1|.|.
CASSQDWTGKAFF
TGCGCCAGCAGCCAAGATTGGACGGGGAAGGCTTTCTTT
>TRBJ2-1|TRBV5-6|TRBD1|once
CASRDRGNEQFF
TGTGCCAGCAGGGACAGGGGCAATGAGCAGTTCTTC
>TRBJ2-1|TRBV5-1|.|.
CASSLTAGAGSNLYNEQFF
TGCGCCAGCAGCTTGACTGCCGGGGCAGGGAGTAACCTCTACAATGAGCAGTTCTTC
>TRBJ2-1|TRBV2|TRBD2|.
CASRPSGRAAEQFF
TGTGCCAGCAGACCGAGCGGGAGGGCCGCCGAGCAGTTCTTC
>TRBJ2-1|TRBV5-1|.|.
CASSLGLVSMDEQFF
TGCGCCAGCAGCTTGGGACTAGTGAGCATGGATGAGCAGTTCTTC
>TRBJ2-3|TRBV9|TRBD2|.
CASSVGPGLAGRLADTQYF
TGTGCCAGCAGCGTGGGCCCGGGACTAGCGGGAAGGTTAGCAGATACGCAGTATTTT
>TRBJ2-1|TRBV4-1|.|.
CASSQTGYNEQFF
TGCGCCAGCAGCCAAACGGGATACAATGAGCAGTTCTTC
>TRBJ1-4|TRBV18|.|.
CASSPLRQDLNEKLFF
TGTGCCAGCTCACCACTGAGACAGGATCTTAATGAAAAACTGTTTTTT
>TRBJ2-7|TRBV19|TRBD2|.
CASSISGTNGEQYF
TGTGCCAGTAGTATTTCAGGGACTAACGGTGAGCAGTACTTC
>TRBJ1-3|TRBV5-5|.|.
CASSPRTYSGNTIYF
TGTGCCAGCAGTCCTAGGACCTACTCTGGAAACACCATATATTTT
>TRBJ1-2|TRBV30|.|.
CAWSVGLGSDSYTF
TGTGCCTGGAGTGTGGGACTCGGGAGTGATAGCTACACCTTC
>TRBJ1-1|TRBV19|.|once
CASSIGWGDLLRGTEAFF
TGTGCCAGTAGTATAGGGTGGGGTGACCTCCTCAGAGGGACTGAAGCTTTCTTT
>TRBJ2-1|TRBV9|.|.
CASSVGGQTYNEQFF
TGTGCCAGCAGCGTTGGGGGGCAAACCTACAATGAGCAGTTCTTC
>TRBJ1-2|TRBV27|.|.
CASYGSYGYTF
TGTGCCAGCTATGGGAGCTATGGCTACACCTTC
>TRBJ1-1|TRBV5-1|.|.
CASSPQGQLNTEAFF
TGCGCCAGCAGCCCACAGGGACAATTGAACACTGAAGCTTTCTTT
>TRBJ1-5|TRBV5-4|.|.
CASSGRGSNQPQHF
TGTGCCAGCAGCGGCAGGGGAAGCAATCAGCCCCAGCATTTT
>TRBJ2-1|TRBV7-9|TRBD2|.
CASSLFEREGRYEQFF
TGTGCCAGCAGCTTATTCGAGCGGGAGGGGCGTTATGAGCAGTTCTTC
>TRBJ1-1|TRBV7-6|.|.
CASSSDPGTEAFF
TGTGCCAGCAGCTCCGATCCAGGGACTGAAGCTTTCTTT
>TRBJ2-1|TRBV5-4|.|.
CAGATGPGRDEQFF
TGTGCCGGGGCTACAGGGCCAGGTCGAGATGAGCAGTTCTTC
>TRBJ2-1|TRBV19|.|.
CASSMFPYNEQFF
TGTGCCAGTAGTATGTTTCCCTACAATGAGCAGTTCTTC
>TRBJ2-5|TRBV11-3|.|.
CASSRGEETQYF
TGTGCCAGCAGCCGGGGCGAGGAGACCCAGTACTTC
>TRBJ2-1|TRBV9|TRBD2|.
CASSVGSALGLAGNEQFF
TGTGCCAGCAGCGTAGGATCTGCCCTGGGACTAGCGGGCAATGAGCAGTTCTTC
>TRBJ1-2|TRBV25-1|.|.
CASSEFWQADYGYTF
TGTGCCAGCAGTGAATTCTGGCAGGCCGACTATGGCTACACCTTC